The 19 T cell receptor beta chains given below trace back to one sample, sequenced in a study of T cells after yellow fever vaccination. TCRdb re-called the 5' RACE reads through MiXCR, storing one row per CDR3 protein. The sample carries some 160,000 distinct CDR3 sequences, approximately 9.7% recorded once. The input for sequencing was CD8+ T cells sorted from PBMCs, taken 45 days after the yellow fever booster vaccination. All receptors come from a man younger than 35 who received the YFV17D yellow fever vaccine.

This clonotype was seen a few times. This rearrangement joins TRBV7-8 to TRBJ2-2; D unclear. The CDR3 contains 13 residues. The germline V and J ends were trimmed by 7 bases and 5 bases, with 11 bases remaining between them. CDR1 and CDR2 from the germline V gene are SGHVS and FQNEAQ. CDR3 in amino acids: CASTIIHTGELFF. DNA for the CDR3: TGTGCCAGCACCATCATTCATACCGGGGAGCTGTTTTTT.

V gene TRBV9 combines with J gene TRBJ1-2, with a possible D match to TRBD1 (6 bases). Germline V CDR1 and CDR2: SGDLS, YYNGEE. V was clipped by 3 bases and J by 1 base, with 10 bases between them. The CDR3 is 14 amino acids. CDR3 bases: TGTGCCAGCAGCGGCGGGGGCCTTAACTATGGCTACACCTTC. Translated, it gives CASSGGGLNYGYTF.

This clonotype showed up many times. The chain recombines TRBV29-1 with TRBJ2-1, with TRBD1 identical over 7 bases. The CDR3 consists of 14 residues. Germline values: CDR1 SQVTM, CDR2 ANQGSEA. V was clipped by 4 bases and J by 7 bases; unmatched bases: 10. CDR3 sequence reads: CSVVGGGRGNEQFF. CDR3 bases: TGCAGCGTTGTAGGTGGAGGCAGGGGGAATGAGCAGTTCTTC.

The rearrangement joins TRBV6-5 to TRBJ2-1; perhaps TRBD1 as D (6 bases). Trimming pared 5 bases from V and 4 bases from J, leaving 12 bases between. This CDR3 contains 14 residues. The V gene's germline CDR1 is MNHEY and CDR2 SVGAGI. CDR3 nucleotides: TGTGCCAGCAGTCTTGACAGGCTATACAATGAGCAGTTCTTC. Residues: CASSLDRLYNEQFF.

The V gene is TRBV7-9, the J gene TRBJ2-6; maybe TRBD1 (6 bases). The CDR3 is made up of 15 amino acids. Germline V gene lookup returns CDR1 SEHNR and CDR2 FQNEAQ (reference sequence). The germline V and J ends were trimmed by 5 bases and 1 base, with 9 bases remaining between them. In nucleotides, the CDR3 is TGTGCCAGCAGCCACAGGGCTTCTGGGGCCAACGTCCTGACTTTC. Amino acids: CASSHRASGANVLTF.

The chain joins TRBV4-3 to TRBJ1-6, with TRBD1 identical over 7 bases. V was pared by 3 bases and J by 9 bases, with 11 bases of the junction left unmatched. The CDR3 spans 16 residues. Germline V lookup: CDR1 LGHNA, CDR2 YSLEER. CDR3 sequence (DNA): TGCGCCAGCAGCCACGACAGGGTAGCGATAGGTTCACCCCTCCACTTT. Its translation is CASSHDRVAIGSPLHF.

The chain couples TRBV29-1 to TRBJ1-1; 9 bases line up with TRBD1. This CDR3 contains 13 residues. The V gene end was trimmed by 7 bases and the J gene end by 2 bases; junction bases not matched to a gene: 5. Germline V gene data show CDR1 as SQVTM and CDR2 as ANQGSEA. The CDR3 nucleotides read TGCAGCGCAAAGGGACAGGGAAACACTGAAGCTTTCTTT. The encoded protein is CSAKGQGNTEAFF. Together with reference TRBV29-1 and TRBJ1-1, the CDR3 gives the full variable domain: SAVISQKPSRDICQRGTSLTIQCQVDSQVTMMFWYRQQPGQSLTLIATANQGSEATYESGFVIDKFPISRPNLTFSTLTVSNMSPEDSSIYLCSAKGQGNTEAFFGQGTRLTVV.

J is TRBJ1-6 and V is TRBV4-1; D is ambiguous. This CDR3 spans 15 amino acids. Per germline, CDR1 MGHRA and CDR2 YSYEKL. V lost 4 bases to trimming and J lost 7 bases, with 14 bases between them. DNA of the CDR3: TGCGCCAGCAGCCCCTCTTTACCGGGCAATTCACCCCTCCACTTT. This encodes CASSPSLPGNSPLHF.

J is TRBJ2-6 and V is TRBV2, with 8 nucleotides matching TRBD1. Germline CDR1 SNHLY, CDR2 FYNNEI. V lost 2 bases to trimming and J lost 9 bases; unmatched junction nucleotides: 9. This CDR3 has 16 amino acids. The CDR3 nucleotides read TGTGCCAGCAGTGAAAGTTCAGGGGGCGTCGGCAACGTCCTGACTTTC. Protein sequence: CASSESSGGVGNVLTF.

This clonotype was seen a handful of times. The chain couples TRBV18 to TRBJ2-2, with D tentatively TRBD2 (5 bases). CDR1 is KGHSH, CDR2 LQKENI, per germline. Trimming left V 2 bases short and J 7 bases short, with 14 bases between. The CDR3 spans 15 residues. CDR3 residues: CASSPARPGNGELFF. The CDR3 region has the DNA TGTGCCAGCTCACCAGCACGCCCGGGGAACGGGGAGCTGTTTTTT.

The rearrangement joins TRBV5-5 to TRBJ2-6; D is perhaps TRBD2 (5 bases). The CDR3 is 17 amino acids. Trimming pared 3 bases from V and 0 bases from J, leaving 13 bases between. Germline V lookup: CDR1 SGHKS, CDR2 YYEKEE (reference sequence). The CDR3 coding sequence is TGTGCCAGCAGCTCTGGACCGGGGAGCTCTGGGGCCAACGTCCTGACTTTC. Translation: CASSSGPGSSGANVLTF.

A few counts support this clonotype. The genes are TRBV29-1 and TRBJ2-5; 7 positions match TRBD1. The CDR3 covers 14 residues. Trimming cost V 3 bases and J 5 bases; bases outside gene matches: 9. Germline loops: CDR1 SQVTM, CDR2 ANQGSEA. The CDR3 region is CSVEVRGLLETQYF. In DNA form, the CDR3 reads TGCAGCGTTGAGGTCAGGGGGTTATTGGAGACCCAGTACTTC.

This clonotype turned up a few times. V gene TRBV10-3 combines with J gene TRBJ1-2, with TRBD1 identical over 9 bases. Germline V gene data show CDR1 as ENHRY and CDR2 as SYGVKD. This CDR3 has 15 amino acids. The V and J ends lost 2 bases and 6 bases, in that order; junction bases with no gene match: 7. The CDR3 is CAISERGQGKNGYTF. CDR3 bases: TGTGCCATCAGTGAGAGGGGACAGGGAAAAAATGGCTACACCTTC.

The chain couples TRBV4-3 to TRBJ1-6; D gene unclear. V shed 4 bases and J shed 6 bases, with 13 bases lying between them. CDR3 length: 15 amino acids. Germline loops: CDR1 LGHNA, CDR2 YSLEER. The CDR3 DNA is TGCGCCAGCAGCCCCGGCGGCAGATCTAATTCACCCCTCCACTTT. Translating gives CASSPGGRSNSPLHF.

The rearrangement uses TRBV11-2 and TRBJ2-5; D is unclear. V lost 2 bases and J lost 6, with 4 bases in between. Germline V gene lookup returns CDR1 SGHAT and CDR2 FQNNGV. The CDR3 totals 11 residues. CDR3 amino acids: CASSLLQTQYF. The CDR3 nucleotides read TGTGCCAGCAGCTTATTACAGACCCAGTACTTC.

This clonotype was found a few times. The chain has TRBV7-9 and TRBJ2-4, with D tentatively TRBD2 (6 bases). Deletions cut 5 bases from V and 8 bases from J, with 22 bases between. Germline CDR1 is SEHNR and CDR2 is FQNEAQ (reference sequence). The CDR3 is made up of 16 amino acids. The CDR3 here is CASSPERLGVLDIQYF. CDR3 nucleotides: TGTGCCAGCAGCCCTGAAAGACTAGGGGTCTTGGACATTCAGTACTTC.

The chain has TRBV4-3 and TRBJ2-1; 8 nucleotides line up with TRBD2. Trimming cost V 0 bases and J 0 bases; bases outside gene matches: 4. The CDR3 runs 17 residues. Germline V gives CDR1 LGHNA, CDR2 YSLEER. The CDR3 sequence is CASSQELAGSSYNEQFF. The DNA for the CDR3 is TGCGCCAGCAGCCAAGAATTAGCGGGGAGCTCCTACAATGAGCAGTTCTTC.

V gene TRBV3-1 combines with J gene TRBJ2-1; D remains ambiguous. V lost 1 base and J 7 bases, leaving 8 bases between the germline ends. Germline loops: CDR1 LGHDT, CDR2 YNNKEL (reference sequence). CDR3 length equals 13 residues. The CDR3: CASSQGVVNEQFF. As DNA, the CDR3 is TGTGCCAGCAGCCAAGGCGTAGTTAATGAGCAGTTCTTC.

The chain links TRBV7-9 to TRBJ1-1; D gene ambiguous. This CDR3 has 16 residues. Germline V gene sequence: CDR1 SEHNR, CDR2 FQNEAQ (reference sequence). The V end was cut by 6 bases, the J end by 4 bases, with 21 bases between. The CDR3 DNA sequence: TGTGCCAGCAGTTCCTCGGGCCACCCAGCACGCACTGAAGCTTTCTTT. Amino acids: CASSSSGHPARTEAFF. Using reference TRBV7-9 and TRBJ1-1 for the parts outside the CDR3, the full variable domain is DTGVSQNPRHKITKRGQNVTFRCDPISEHNRLYWYRQTLGQGPEFLTYFQNEAQLEKSRLLSDRFSAERPKGSFSTLEIQRTEQGDSAMYLCASSSSGHPARTEAFFGQGTRLTVV.